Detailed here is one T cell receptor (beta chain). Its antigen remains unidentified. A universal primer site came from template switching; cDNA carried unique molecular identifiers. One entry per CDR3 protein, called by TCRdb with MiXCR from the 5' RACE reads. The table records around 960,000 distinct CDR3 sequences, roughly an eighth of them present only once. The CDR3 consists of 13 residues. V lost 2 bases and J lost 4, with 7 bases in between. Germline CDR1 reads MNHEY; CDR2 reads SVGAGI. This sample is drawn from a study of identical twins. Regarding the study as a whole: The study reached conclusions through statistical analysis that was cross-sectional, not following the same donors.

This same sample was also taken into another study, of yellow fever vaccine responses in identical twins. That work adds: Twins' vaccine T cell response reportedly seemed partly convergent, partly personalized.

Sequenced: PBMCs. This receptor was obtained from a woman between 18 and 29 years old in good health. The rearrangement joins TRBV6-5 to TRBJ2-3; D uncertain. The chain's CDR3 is CASSYVLADTQYF. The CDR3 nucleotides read TGTGCCAGCAGTTACGTCCTCGCAGATACGCAGTATTTT.